The subject of this entry is one T cell receptor beta chain. This table comes from immunoSEQ multiplex PCR, and its TCRdb copy is limited to in-frame clones, with some not included. The table includes about 380,000 clones, roughly 94% detected once. This sample is part of a study of shared T cell receptors in the human thymus. V lost 1 base and J lost 5, with 8 bases in between. CDR1 and CDR2 from the germline V gene are MGHRA and YSYEKL. The CDR3 runs 14 residues. This sequence was found in a human donor. The chain combines TRBV4-1 with TRBJ1-4; unclear D gene. Sequencing used thymocytes. Written as DNA, the CDR3 is TGCGCCAGCAGCCAAGGAGTTAAGAATGAAAAACTGTTTTTT. Protein sequence: CASSQGVKNEKLFF.